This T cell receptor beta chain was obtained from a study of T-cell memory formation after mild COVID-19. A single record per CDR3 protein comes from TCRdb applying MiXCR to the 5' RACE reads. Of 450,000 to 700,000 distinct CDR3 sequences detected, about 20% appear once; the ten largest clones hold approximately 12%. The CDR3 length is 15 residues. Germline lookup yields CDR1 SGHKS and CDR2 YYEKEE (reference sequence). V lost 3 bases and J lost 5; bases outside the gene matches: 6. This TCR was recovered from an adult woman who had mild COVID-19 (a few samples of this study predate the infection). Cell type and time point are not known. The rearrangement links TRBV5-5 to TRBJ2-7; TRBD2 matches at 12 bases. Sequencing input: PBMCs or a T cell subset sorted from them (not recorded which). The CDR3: CASSWELAGGNEQYF. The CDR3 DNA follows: TGTGCCAGCAGCTGGGAGCTAGCGGGAGGGAACGAGCAGTACTTC.